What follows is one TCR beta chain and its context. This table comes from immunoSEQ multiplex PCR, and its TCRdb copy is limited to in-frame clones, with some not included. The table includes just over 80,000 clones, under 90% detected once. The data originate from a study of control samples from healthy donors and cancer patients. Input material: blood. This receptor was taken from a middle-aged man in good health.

CDR3 coding DNA: TGTGCCAGCAGCACCCTACCTAGCGGGGGCCGAAACACCGGGGAGCTGTTTTTT. Translation gives CASSTLPSGGRNTGELFF. V gene TRBV5-6 combines with J gene TRBJ2-2, with 10 bases identical to TRBD2. The ends lost 4 bases at V and 2 bases at J; junction bases unmatched: 11. CDR1 is SGHDT and CDR2 is YYEEEE in the germline V gene. This CDR3 has 18 amino acids.